What follows describes a single TCR beta chain. Its antigen is still unknown. The record originates from a study of CD8+CD57+ T cells in acquired aplastic anemia. The wider study: The study obtained an average of 3.2 ug of DNA from sorted CD4+ and CD8+ cells.

Investigators profiled TCR beta VDJ and CDR3 from genomic DNA template. MiXCR was run by TCRdb on the reads, yielding one entry per CDR3 protein. Counted here are just over 400,000 distinct CDR3 sequences, just under 70% occurring once; the ten biggest clones make up 3.5% to 4.5%. General study findings and limits: Found in both controls and patients were almost 30 CD8+ CDR3 sequences.

Sample: sorted CD4+, CD8+, or CD8+CD57+ T cells (not recorded which) from PBMCs. The receptor comes from a human donor in good health, serving as a control.

CDR3 sequence: CATSNRGGANEQYF. CDR3 DNA: TGTGCCACCTCGAACAGAGGGGGCGCGAACGAGCAGTACTTC. V is TRBV15 and J is TRBJ2-7; 7 nucleotides line up with TRBD1. V shed 8 bases, J shed 5 bases, and the junction held 12 bases outside the gene matches. The CDR3 is 14 residues long. Germline V gene data show CDR1 as LNHNV and CDR2 as YYDKDF (reference sequence). Variable domain in full (rest from reference TRBV15 and TRBJ2-7): DAMVIQNPRYQVTQFGKPVTLSCSQTLNHNVMYWYQQKSSQAPKLLFHYYDKDFNNEADTPDNFQSRRPNTSFCFLDIRSPGLGDTAMYLCATSNRGGANEQYFGPGTRLTVT.